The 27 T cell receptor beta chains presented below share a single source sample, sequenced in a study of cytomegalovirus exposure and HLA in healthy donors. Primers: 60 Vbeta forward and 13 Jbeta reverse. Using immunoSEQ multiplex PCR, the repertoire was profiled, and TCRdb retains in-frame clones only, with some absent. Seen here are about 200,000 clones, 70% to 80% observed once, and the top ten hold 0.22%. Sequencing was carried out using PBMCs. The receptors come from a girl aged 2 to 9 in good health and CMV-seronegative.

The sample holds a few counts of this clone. Here the CDR3 reads CASSPGGLNKETQYF. CDR3 nucleotides: TGTGCCAGCAGCCCAGGGGGTCTAAACAAAGAGACCCAGTACTTC. The chain combines TRBV13 with TRBJ2-5; 7 bases are shared with TRBD1. This CDR3 has 15 amino acids. Trimming cost V 5 bases and J 3 bases; bases outside gene matches: 9. The V gene's germline CDR1 is PRHDT and CDR2 FYEKMQ (reference sequence).

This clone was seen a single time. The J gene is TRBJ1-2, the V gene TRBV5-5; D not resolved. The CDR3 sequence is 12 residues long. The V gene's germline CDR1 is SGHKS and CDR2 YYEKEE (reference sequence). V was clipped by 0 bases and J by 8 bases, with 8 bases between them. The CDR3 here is CASSLAGGGYTF. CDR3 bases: TGTGCCAGCAGCTTGGCAGGCGGGGGCTACACCTTC. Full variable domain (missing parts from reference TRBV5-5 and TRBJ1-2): DAGVTQSPTHLIKTRGQQVTLRCSPISGHKSVSWYQQVLGQGPQFIFQYYEKEERGRGNFPDRFSARQFPNYSSELNVNALLLGDSALYLCASSLAGGGYTFGSGTRLTVV.

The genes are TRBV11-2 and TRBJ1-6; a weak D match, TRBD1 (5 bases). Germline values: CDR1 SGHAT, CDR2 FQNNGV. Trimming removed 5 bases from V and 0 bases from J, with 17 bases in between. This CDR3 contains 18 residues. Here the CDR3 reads CASSPNVGALSYNSPLHF. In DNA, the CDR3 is TGTGCCAGCAGCCCTAATGTTGGGGCCCTCTCCTATAATTCACCCCTCCACTTT.

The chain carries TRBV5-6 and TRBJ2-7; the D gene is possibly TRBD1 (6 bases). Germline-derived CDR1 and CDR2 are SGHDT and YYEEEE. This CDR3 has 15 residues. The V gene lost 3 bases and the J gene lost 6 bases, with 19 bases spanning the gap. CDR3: CASSYRLQGRLEQYF. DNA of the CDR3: TGTGCCAGCAGCTACCGGTTACAGGGAAGACTCGAGCAGTACTTC.

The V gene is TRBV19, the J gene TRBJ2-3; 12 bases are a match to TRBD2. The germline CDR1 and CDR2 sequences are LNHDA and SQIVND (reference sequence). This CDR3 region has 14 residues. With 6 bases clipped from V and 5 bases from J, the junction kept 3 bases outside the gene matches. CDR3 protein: CASRRLAGEDTQYF. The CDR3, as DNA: TGTGCCAGTAGGAGACTAGCGGGGGAAGATACGCAGTATTTT.

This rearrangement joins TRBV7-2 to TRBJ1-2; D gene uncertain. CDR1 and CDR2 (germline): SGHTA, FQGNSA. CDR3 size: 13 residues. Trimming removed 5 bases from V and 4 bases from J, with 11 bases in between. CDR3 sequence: CASSTQVAYGYTF. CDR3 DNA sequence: TGTGCCAGCAGCACTCAGGTTGCCTATGGCTACACCTTC.

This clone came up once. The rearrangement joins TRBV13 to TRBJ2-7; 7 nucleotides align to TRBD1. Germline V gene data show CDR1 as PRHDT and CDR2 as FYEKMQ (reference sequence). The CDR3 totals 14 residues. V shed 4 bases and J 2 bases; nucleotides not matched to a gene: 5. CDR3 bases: TGTGCCAGCAGCTCAATGGGACAGACCTACGAGCAGTACTTC. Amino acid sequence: CASSSMGQTYEQYF.

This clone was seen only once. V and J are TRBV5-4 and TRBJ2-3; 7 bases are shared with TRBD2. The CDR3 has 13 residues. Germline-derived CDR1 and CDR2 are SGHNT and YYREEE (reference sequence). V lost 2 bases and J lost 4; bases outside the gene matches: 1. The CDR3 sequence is CASSLAGSDTQYF. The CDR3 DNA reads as TGTGCCAGCAGCTTAGCGGGGTCAGATACGCAGTATTTT.

DNA for the CDR3: TGCGCCAGCAGCTTGGCCCAGGGCACCTACGAGCAGTACTTC. This gives the protein CASSLAQGTYEQYF. The chain couples TRBV5-1 to TRBJ2-5; D might be TRBD1 (5 bases). The DNA matches TRBJ2-7 better at its end, which makes the J call doubtful. The germline V gene encodes CDR1 SGHRS and CDR2 YFSETQ. The CDR3 runs to 14 residues.

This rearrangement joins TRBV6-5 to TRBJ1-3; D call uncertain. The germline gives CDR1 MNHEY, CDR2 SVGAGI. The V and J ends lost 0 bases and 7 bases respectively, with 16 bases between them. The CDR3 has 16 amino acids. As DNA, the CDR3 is TGTGCCAGCAGTTACTCGAGGCTCCTCGGGAAGAACACCATATATTTT. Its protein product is CASSYSRLLGKNTIYF.

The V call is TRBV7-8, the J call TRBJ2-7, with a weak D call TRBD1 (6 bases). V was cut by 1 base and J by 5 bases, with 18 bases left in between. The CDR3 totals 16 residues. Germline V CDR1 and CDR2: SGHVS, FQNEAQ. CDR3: CASSLVRGHLRDEQYF. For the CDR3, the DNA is TGTGCCAGCAGCTTAGTCAGGGGACACCTCCGGGACGAGCAGTACTTC.

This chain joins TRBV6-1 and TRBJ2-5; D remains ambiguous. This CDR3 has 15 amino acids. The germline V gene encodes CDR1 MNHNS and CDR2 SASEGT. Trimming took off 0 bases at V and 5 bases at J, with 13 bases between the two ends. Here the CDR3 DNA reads TGTGCCAGCAGTGAAGCCGTACCGCGGCGGGAGACCCAGTACTTC. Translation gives CASSEAVPRRETQYF.

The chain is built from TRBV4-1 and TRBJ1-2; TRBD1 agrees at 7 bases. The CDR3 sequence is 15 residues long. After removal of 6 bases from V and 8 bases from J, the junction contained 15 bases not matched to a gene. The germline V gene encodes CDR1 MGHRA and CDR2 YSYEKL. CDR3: CASSISQGPLVGYTF. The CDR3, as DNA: TGCGCCAGCAGTATCTCACAGGGGCCTTTGGTAGGCTACACCTTC.

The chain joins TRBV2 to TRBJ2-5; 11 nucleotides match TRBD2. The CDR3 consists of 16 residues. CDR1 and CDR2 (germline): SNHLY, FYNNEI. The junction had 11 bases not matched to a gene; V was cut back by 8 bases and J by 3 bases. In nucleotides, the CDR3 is TGTGCCAGCTCAGTCCCCCTAGCGGGGGGAGAAGAGACCCAGTACTTC. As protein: CASSVPLAGGEETQYF.

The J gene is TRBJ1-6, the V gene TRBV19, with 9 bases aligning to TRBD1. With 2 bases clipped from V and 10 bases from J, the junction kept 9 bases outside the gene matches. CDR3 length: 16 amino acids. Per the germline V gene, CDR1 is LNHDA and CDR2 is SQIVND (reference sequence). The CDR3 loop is CASSILQGAKGSPLHF. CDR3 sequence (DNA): TGTGCCAGTAGTATATTACAGGGGGCAAAGGGATCACCCCTCCACTTT.

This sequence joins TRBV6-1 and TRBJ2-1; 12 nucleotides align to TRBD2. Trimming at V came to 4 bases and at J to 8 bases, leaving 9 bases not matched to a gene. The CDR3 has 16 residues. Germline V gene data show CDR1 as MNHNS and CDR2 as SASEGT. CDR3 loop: CASSAGLAGYWDEQFF. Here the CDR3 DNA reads TGTGCCAGCAGTGCCGGACTAGCGGGATATTGGGATGAGCAGTTCTTC.

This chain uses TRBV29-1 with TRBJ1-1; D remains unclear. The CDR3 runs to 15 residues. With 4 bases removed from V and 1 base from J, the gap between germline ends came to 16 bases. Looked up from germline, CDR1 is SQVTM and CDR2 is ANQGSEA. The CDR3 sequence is CSVAGKRQGNTEAFF. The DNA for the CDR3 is TGCAGCGTTGCGGGTAAGAGGCAAGGGAACACTGAAGCTTTCTTT. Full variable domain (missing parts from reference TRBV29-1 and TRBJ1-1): SAVISQKPSRDICQRGTSLTIQCQVDSQVTMMFWYRQQPGQSLTLIATANQGSEATYESGFVIDKFPISRPNLTFSTLTVSNMSPEDSSIYLCSVAGKRQGNTEAFFGQGTRLTVV.

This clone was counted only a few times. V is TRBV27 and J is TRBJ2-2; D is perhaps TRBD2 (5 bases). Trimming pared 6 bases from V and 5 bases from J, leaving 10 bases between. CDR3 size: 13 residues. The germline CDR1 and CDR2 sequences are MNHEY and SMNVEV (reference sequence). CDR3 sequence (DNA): TGTGCCAGCAGCCCTAGCAGAACCGGGGAGCTGTTTTTT. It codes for CASSPSRTGELFF.

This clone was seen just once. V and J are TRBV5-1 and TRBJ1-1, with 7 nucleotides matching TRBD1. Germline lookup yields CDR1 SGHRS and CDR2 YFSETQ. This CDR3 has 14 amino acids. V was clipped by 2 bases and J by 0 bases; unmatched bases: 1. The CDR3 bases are TGCGCCAGCAGCTTTGGGACAGTGAACACTGAAGCTTTCTTT. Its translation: CASSFGTVNTEAFF.

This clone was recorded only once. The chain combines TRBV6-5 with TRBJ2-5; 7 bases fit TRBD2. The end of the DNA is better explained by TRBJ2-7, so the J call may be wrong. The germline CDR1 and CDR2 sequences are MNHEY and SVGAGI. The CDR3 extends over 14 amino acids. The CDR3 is CASSPLGGAYEQYF. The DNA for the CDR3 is TGTGCCAGCAGTCCTCTTGGGGGGGCCTACGAGCAGTACTTC.

CDR3 in DNA: TGTGCCAGCAGCCGTGGACAGCCCTACGAGCAGTACTTC. Translated, it gives CASSRGQPYEQYF. The chain recombines TRBV6-1 with TRBJ2-7; D possibly corresponds to TRBD1 (6 bases). The length of the CDR3 is 13 residues. With 6 bases removed from V and 2 bases from J, the gap between germline ends came to 11 bases. Germline V CDR1 and CDR2: MNHNS, SASEGT.

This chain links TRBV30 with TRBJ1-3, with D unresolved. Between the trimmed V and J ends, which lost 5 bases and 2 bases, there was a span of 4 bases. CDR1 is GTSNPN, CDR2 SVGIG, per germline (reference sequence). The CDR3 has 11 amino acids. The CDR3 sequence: CAWSAGNTIYF. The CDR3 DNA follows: TGTGCCTGGTCGGCTGGAAACACCATATATTTT.

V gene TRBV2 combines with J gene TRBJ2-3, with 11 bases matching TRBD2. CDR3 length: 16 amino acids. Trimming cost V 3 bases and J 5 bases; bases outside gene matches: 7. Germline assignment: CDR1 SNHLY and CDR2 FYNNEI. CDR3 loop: CASSDPLAGEGDTQYF. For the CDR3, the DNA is TGTGCCAGCAGTGACCCACTAGCGGGGGAGGGAGATACGCAGTATTTT.

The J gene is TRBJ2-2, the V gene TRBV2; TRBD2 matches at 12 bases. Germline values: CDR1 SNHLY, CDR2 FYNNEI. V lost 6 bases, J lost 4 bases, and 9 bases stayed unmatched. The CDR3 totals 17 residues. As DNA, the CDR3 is TGTGCCAGCAGGAGGACTAGCGGGATATTGGGCACCGGGGAGCTGTTTTTT. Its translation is CASRRTSGILGTGELFF.

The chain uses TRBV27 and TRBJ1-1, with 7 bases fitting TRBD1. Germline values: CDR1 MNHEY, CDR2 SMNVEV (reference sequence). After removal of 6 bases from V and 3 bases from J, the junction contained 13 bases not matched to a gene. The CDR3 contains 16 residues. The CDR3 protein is CASRITGVGRDTEAFF. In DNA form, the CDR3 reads TGTGCCAGCAGAATCACAGGGGTTGGTAGAGACACTGAAGCTTTCTTT.

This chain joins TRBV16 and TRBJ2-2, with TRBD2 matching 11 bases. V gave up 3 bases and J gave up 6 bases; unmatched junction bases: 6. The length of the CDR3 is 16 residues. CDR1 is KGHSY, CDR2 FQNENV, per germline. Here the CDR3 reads CASSQPTSGSSGELFF. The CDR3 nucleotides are TGTGCCAGCAGCCAGCCCACTAGCGGGAGTTCCGGGGAGCTGTTTTTT.

The chain's CDR3 is CASSDLGQGLGRANVLTF. The CDR3, as DNA: TGTGCCAGCAGTGACCTCGGACAGGGTCTCGGGAGGGCCAACGTCCTGACTTTC. This chain links TRBV6-4 with TRBJ2-6, with TRBD1 matching over 8 bases. CDR1 and CDR2 from the germline V gene are MRHNA and SNTAGT. J was trimmed by 5 bases and V by 2 bases; bases with no gene match: 11. The CDR3 sequence is 18 residues long.